This T cell receptor (beta chain) was sequenced for a study of T cell repertoires in ileal Crohn's disease. V dropped 2 bases and J dropped 3; count of bases not matched to a gene: 6. Germline V gene data show CDR1 as SGHNT and CDR2 as YYREEE (reference sequence). The CDR3 is 15 amino acids. Some clones are missing from TCRdb's copy, which holds only in-frame ones; the method was immunoSEQ multiplex PCR. The data contain 13,000 or so clones, around 85% of them singletons. The time point: inflamed ileum from the surgical specimen. The J gene is TRBJ2-7, the V gene TRBV5-4; 9 positions match TRBD2. Sequencing was done on a sample of ileal tissue. This sequence was found in an adult with Crohn's disease. CDR3 in amino acids: CASSLAGGRSYEQYF. The CDR3 DNA reads TGTGCCAGCAGCTTAGCGGGGGGCCGAAGCTACGAGCAGTACTTC.